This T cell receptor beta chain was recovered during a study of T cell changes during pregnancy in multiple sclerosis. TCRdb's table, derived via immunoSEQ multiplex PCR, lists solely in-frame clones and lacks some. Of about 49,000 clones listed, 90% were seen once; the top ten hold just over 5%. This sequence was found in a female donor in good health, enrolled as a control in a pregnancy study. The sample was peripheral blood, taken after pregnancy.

The CDR3 DNA reads as TGTGCCAGCAGCCCGGGACAGGTTAACACCGGGGAGCTGTTTTTT. It encodes CASSPGQVNTGELFF. The chain links TRBV5-4 to TRBJ2-2, with 8 bases fitting TRBD1. The germline gives CDR1 SGHNT, CDR2 YYREEE (reference sequence). V shed 4 bases and J 2 bases; nucleotides not matched to a gene: 4. The CDR3 sequence is 15 residues long.